A single sample is the source of the 22 T cell receptor beta chains below, sequenced in a study of blood T cell repertoires in COVID-19. Clones were sequenced by immunoSEQ multiplex PCR, and TCRdb holds only the in-frame ones, with some missing. The table lists approximately 30,000 clones, roughly 93% of them singletons, with less than 5.5% in the top ten. Sequencing used peripheral blood. The receptors originated from a human donor in a cohort sampled during active COVID-19.

The J gene is TRBJ1-2, the V gene TRBV7-9, with D perhaps TRBD1 (6 bases). V was shortened by 11 bases and J by 4 bases, with 14 bases between the two germline ends. The CDR3 covers 12 residues. Per the germline V gene, CDR1 is SEHNR and CDR2 is FQNEAQ (reference sequence). The CDR3 region is CAGQIGSYGYTF. For the CDR3, the DNA is TGTGCCGGACAGATAGGCTCCTATGGCTACACCTTC.

This clone came up once. V usage is TRBV7-2 and J usage is TRBJ2-1, with D maybe TRBD1 (6 bases). V lost 1 base and J lost 0, with 13 bases in between. Germline-derived CDR1 and CDR2 are SGHTA and FQGNSA. This CDR3 has 17 amino acids. The CDR3 protein is CASSLVGTGSSYNEQFF. DNA of the CDR3: TGTGCCAGCAGCTTAGTAGGTACAGGGAGCTCCTACAATGAGCAGTTCTTC.

The gene calls are TRBV11-2 and TRBJ2-1, with D uncertain. V was clipped by 4 bases and J by 0 bases, with 13 bases between them. The CDR3 covers 16 residues. Germline values: CDR1 SGHAT, CDR2 FQNNGV. CDR3 coding DNA: TGTGCCAGCAGCTCCCGATTTAGCAGCTCCTACAATGAGCAGTTCTTC. As protein: CASSSRFSSSYNEQFF.

V is TRBV18 and J is TRBJ2-5, with D perhaps matching TRBD2 (5 bases). Germline V gene lookup returns CDR1 KGHSH and CDR2 LQKENI. V was shortened by 2 bases and J by 2 bases, with 6 bases between the two germline ends. The CDR3 contains 13 residues. CDR3 residues: CASSPGSQETQYF. The CDR3 bases are TGTGCCAGCTCACCAGGGAGTCAAGAGACCCAGTACTTC.

The V and J genes are TRBV4-1 and TRBJ1-1, with a possible D match to TRBD1 (5 bases). CDR1 is MGHRA, CDR2 YSYEKL, per germline. This CDR3 has 12 residues. The V end was cut by 0 bases, the J end by 8 bases, with 7 bases between. Written as DNA, the CDR3 is TGCGCCAGCAGCCAAGATAAGGGGGAAGCTTTCTTT. Translating gives CASSQDKGEAFF.

The chain carries TRBV24-1 and TRBJ1-5; D not certain. V lost 1 base and J 0 bases, leaving 3 bases between the germline ends. Germline CDR1 reads KGHDR; CDR2 reads SFDVKD. The CDR3 is 14 amino acids. The CDR3 DNA follows: TGTGCCACCAGTGATTTCGGTAGCAATCAGCCCCAGCATTTT. It yields the protein CATSDFGSNQPQHF.

The chain combines TRBV7-8 with TRBJ1-2; D may be TRBD1 (6 bases). Looked up from germline, CDR1 is SGHVS and CDR2 is FQNEAQ. The germline V and J ends were trimmed by 5 bases and 5 bases, with 21 bases remaining between them. The CDR3 is 16 amino acids. CDR3 in DNA: TGTGCCAGCAGCATGAGGGGGGGAGGGATCATATATGGCTACACCTTC. As protein: CASSMRGGGIIYGYTF.

The J gene is TRBJ1-4, the V gene TRBV2; no reliable D call. The germline CDR1 and CDR2 sequences are SNHLY and FYNNEI. CDR3 length equals 16 residues. V lost 2 bases and J 3 bases, leaving 13 bases between the germline ends. The CDR3 bases are TGTGCCAGCAGTGAATATACCCGGTCGGCTAATGAAAAACTGTTTTTT. Amino acids: CASSEYTRSANEKLFF.

V usage is TRBV5-1 and J usage is TRBJ1-1, with TRBD1 as a possible D gene (6 bases). This CDR3 is built from 15 residues. Germline-derived CDR1 and CDR2 are SGHRS and YFSETQ. V was cut by 0 bases and J by 3 bases, with 12 bases left in between. CDR3 bases: TGCGCCAGCAGCTTGGTAAACAGGGATCACACTGAAGCTTTCTTT. It encodes CASSLVNRDHTEAFF.

The gene calls are TRBV3-1 (or the pseudogene TRBV3-2) and TRBJ2-7, with 9 bases matching TRBD1. After removal of 4 bases from V and 4 bases from J, the junction contained 5 bases not matched to a gene. CDR3 length: 14 amino acids. Per the germline V gene, CDR1 is LGHDT and CDR2 is YNNKEL (reference sequence). CDR3 nucleotide sequence: TGTGCCAGCAGCCCTGGACAGGGGCATTACGAGCAGTACTTC. Translated, it gives CASSPGQGHYEQYF.

This clone appeared a single time. The rearrangement joins TRBV27 to TRBJ2-3; TRBD2 agrees at 11 bases. Germline V gene data show CDR1 as MNHEY and CDR2 as SMNVEV (reference sequence). J was trimmed by 2 bases and V by 6 bases; bases with no gene match: 4. This CDR3 region has 15 residues. This CDR3 is CASRRLAGNTDTQYF. The CDR3 DNA reads TGTGCCAGCAGAAGACTAGCGGGAAACACAGATACGCAGTATTTT.

The J gene is TRBJ1-1, the V gene TRBV28, with unresolved D. The CDR3 has 13 amino acids. Trimming shortened V by 2 bases and J by 0 bases, and 4 bases separated the two germline ends. Germline CDR1 is MDHEN and CDR2 is SYDVKM. The CDR3 DNA reads TGTGCCAGCAGTTTAATCATGAACACTGAAGCTTTCTTT. This codes for CASSLIMNTEAFF. Full variable domain (outside the CDR3, taken from reference TRBV28 and TRBJ1-1): DVKVTQSSRYLVKRTGEKVFLECVQDMDHENMFWYRQDPGLGLRLIYFSYDVKMKEKGDIPEGYSVSREKKERFSLILESASTNQTSMYLCASSLIMNTEAFFGQGTRLTVV.

This chain uses TRBV6-1 with TRBJ2-7, with D unresolved. The germline gives CDR1 MNHNS, CDR2 SASEGT. This CDR3 comprises 14 residues. Deletions cut 1 base from V and 4 bases from J, with 11 bases between. The CDR3 region has the DNA TGTGCCAGCAGTGAAGGGCGAGGTGGGTACGAGCAGTACTTC. Translating gives CASSEGRGGYEQYF.

The CDR3 here is CASIQGVSNTEAFF. DNA for the CDR3: TGTGCCAGCATTCAGGGTGTGTCGAACACTGAAGCTTTCTTT. The rearrangement joins TRBV5-8 to TRBJ1-1; D is perhaps TRBD1 (5 bases). Trimming shortened V by 6 bases and J by 1 base, and 13 bases separated the two germline ends. This CDR3 is built from 14 residues. Germline V gene sequence: CDR1 SGHTS, CDR2 YDEGEE.

This chain links TRBV30 with TRBJ2-7, with TRBD1 matching 10 bases. Germline assignment: CDR1 GTSNPN and CDR2 SVGIG (reference sequence). The J segment lost 0 bases and the V segment lost 5 bases, leaving 4 bases of the junction unmatched. The CDR3 is made up of 14 amino acids. In nucleotides, the CDR3 is TGTGCCTGGGGAAGGACAGGGGGCTCCTACGAGCAGTACTTC. Translated: CAWGRTGGSYEQYF.

This clone appeared a single time. The chain combines TRBV9 with TRBJ2-3, with D perhaps TRBD2 (6 bases). Germline V gene sequence: CDR1 SGDLS, CDR2 YYNGEE. This CDR3 is 16 amino acids long. V lost 0 bases, J lost 6 bases, and 17 bases lay in between. The CDR3 nucleotides are TGTGCCAGCAGCGTAGTGGTGGGAGGTGGGCAGGATACGCAGTATTTT. Amino acids: CASSVVVGGGQDTQYF.

The gene calls are TRBV6-1 and TRBJ2-1; 7 bases are shared with TRBD1. The ends lost 3 bases at V and 3 bases at J; junction bases unmatched: 8. Germline assignment: CDR1 MNHNS and CDR2 SASEGT. CDR3 length: 16 residues. CDR3 loop: CASSDDRVSLYNEQFF. CDR3 coding DNA: TGTGCCAGCAGTGACGACAGGGTGAGTCTCTACAATGAGCAGTTCTTC.

V and J are TRBV3-1 (or the pseudogene TRBV3-2) and TRBJ1-2; the D gene is possibly TRBD1 (5 bases). V was shortened by 1 base and J by 7 bases, with 16 bases between the two germline ends. The CDR3 contains 15 residues. CDR1 LGHDT and CDR2 YNNKEL come from the germline V gene (reference sequence). CDR3 protein: CASSQAAGGGIGYTF. The CDR3 DNA reads TGTGCCAGCAGCCAAGCTGCGGGCGGGGGAATTGGCTACACCTTC.

The rearrangement joins TRBV20-1 to TRBJ1-1; D unclear. Trimming took off 6 bases at V and 11 bases at J, with 13 bases between the two ends. The CDR3 has 10 residues. CDR1 and CDR2 from the germline V gene are DFQATT and SNEGSKA (reference sequence). Here the CDR3 DNA reads TGCAGTGCCCTCACCCCGGGGGCTTTCTTT. This codes for CSALTPGAFF.

The chain carries TRBV3-1 (or the pseudogene TRBV3-2) and TRBJ1-1; the match to TRBD1 covers 9 bases. The germline V gene has CDR1 LGHDT and CDR2 YNNKEL (reference sequence). The CDR3 spans 13 residues. Germline trimming cut 3 bases from V and 8 bases from J; bases unmatched to any gene: 4. Here the CDR3 DNA reads TGTGCCAGCAGCCACGGGACAGGGACCGAAGCTTTCTTT. As protein: CASSHGTGTEAFF.

This chain links TRBV5-6 with TRBJ1-1; D is unclear. The V gene's germline CDR1 is SGHDT and CDR2 YYEEEE. The CDR3 sequence is 14 residues long. Trimming took 2 bases from V and 11 from J, leaving 19 bases between them. The CDR3 coding sequence is TGTGCCAGCAGCTTCCCCTCTCGAAGATCCGCGGCTTTCTTT. This sequence encodes CASSFPSRRSAAFF.

V gene TRBV9 combines with J gene TRBJ1-2; tentatively, D is TRBD1 (6 bases). Trimming removed 2 bases from V and 2 bases from J, with 16 bases in between. CDR3 length: 16 amino acids. The germline V gene has CDR1 SGDLS and CDR2 YYNGEE. The CDR3 nucleotides read TGTGCCAGCAGCGTCGGACAACAGGGAAGGAACTATGGCTACACCTTC. Protein: CASSVGQQGRNYGYTF.